Shown below are 7 T cell receptor beta chains from a single sample sequenced in a study of T cells in localized non-small cell lung cancer. Assay used: immunoSEQ multiplex PCR; TCRdb lists only in-frame clones, some missing. Of about 26,000 clones listed, approximately 90% are singletons. Sequencing was performed on peripheral blood, taken before any cancer treatment. The receptors originated from a female donor at least 60 years old with stage II squamous cell lung carcinoma.

The gene calls are TRBV7-9 and TRBJ2-1, with 7 bases fitting TRBD1. This CDR3 has 16 residues. Trimming removed 4 bases from V and 1 base from J; junction bases left unmatched: 7. The germline V gene has CDR1 SEHNR and CDR2 FQNEAQ (reference sequence). The CDR3 is CASSSPGQRSYNEQFF. CDR3 nucleotides: TGTGCCAGCAGCTCCCCGGGACAGCGATCCTACAATGAGCAGTTCTTC.

J is TRBJ1-5 and V is TRBV19; maybe TRBD1 (5 bases). Germline CDR1 is LNHDA and CDR2 is SQIVND (reference sequence). This CDR3 is 15 amino acids long. V was shortened by 4 bases and J by 3 bases, with 13 bases between the two germline ends. This chain's CDR3 is CASSTGRGVNQPQHF. The CDR3 DNA reads TGTGCCAGTAGTACGGGGAGGGGCGTCAATCAGCCCCAGCATTTT.

This clone has a single count. V usage is TRBV5-4 and J usage is TRBJ1-1; D is uncertain. Germline lookup yields CDR1 SGHNT and CDR2 YYREEE (reference sequence). V lost 2 bases and J 0 bases, leaving 8 bases between the germline ends. This CDR3 comprises 14 residues. CDR3 protein: CASSLVGMNTEAFF. The DNA for the CDR3 is TGTGCCAGCAGCTTAGTTGGAATGAACACTGAAGCTTTCTTT.

V usage is TRBV9 and J usage is TRBJ1-2; D not certain. Deletions cut 2 bases from V and 8 bases from J, with 13 bases between. Germline CDR1 reads SGDLS; CDR2 reads YYNGEE. This CDR3 region has 13 residues. The CDR3 nucleotides are TGTGCCAGCAGCGTTGGCGGGAGCTGGGGCTACACCTTC. The encoded protein is CASSVGGSWGYTF.

The V and J genes are TRBV7-2 and TRBJ1-4, with D possibly being TRBD1 (6 bases). Germline V lookup: CDR1 SGHTA, CDR2 FQGNSA. CDR3 length equals 15 residues. The V and J ends lost 0 bases and 5 bases respectively, with 10 bases between them. For the CDR3, the DNA is TGTGCCAGCAGCTTAGCGGGACACCAGAATGAAAAACTGTTTTTT. Translation gives CASSLAGHQNEKLFF.

The sample holds one count of this clone. J is TRBJ1-2 and V is TRBV4-2, with 9 bases lining up with TRBD1. CDR3 length: 14 residues. Germline-derived CDR1 and CDR2 are LGHNA and YNFKEQ. V lost 5 bases and J lost 7; bases outside the gene matches: 8. For the CDR3, the DNA is TGTGCCAGCAGCTTAGGGACAGGGCACTTTGGCTACACCTTC. This codes for CASSLGTGHFGYTF.

The rearrangement links TRBV7-9 to TRBJ1-1, with 7 bases matching TRBD1. With V trimmed by 5 bases and J by 3 bases, 9 bases remained unmatched. The CDR3 runs to 15 residues. Looked up from germline, CDR1 is SEHNR and CDR2 is FQNEAQ (reference sequence). The CDR3: CASSRKTGTDTEAFF. As DNA, the CDR3 is TGTGCCAGCAGCCGCAAGACCGGGACAGACACTGAAGCTTTCTTT.